Presented here are 20 T cell receptor beta chains from one specimen sequenced in a study of shared clonotypes between healthy human individuals. Positive CCR7 selection of CD45RO-negative cells yielded the naive CD8 cells, and terminally differentiated effector memory CD45RA+ cells were excluded. Using immunoSEQ multiplex PCR, the repertoire was profiled, and TCRdb retains in-frame clones only, with some absent. The repertoire holds millions of clones, with about 94% as singletons. Material for sequencing was naive CD8+ T cells sorted from blood. These receptors came from a man younger than 30 in good health.

Of note for this clone: At the DNA level, this CDR3 is encoded by other sequences in the same sample as well. V and J are TRBV30 and TRBJ2-1; TRBD2 matches 9 bases. Germline V gene sequence: CDR1 GTSNPN, CDR2 SVGIG (reference sequence). The CDR3 contains 16 residues. V dropped 0 bases and J dropped 4; count of bases not matched to a gene: 7. The CDR3 is CAWSVGLAGTYNEQFF. As DNA, the CDR3 is TGTGCCTGGAGTGTAGGTCTAGCGGGGACTTACAATGAGCAGTTCTTC. Full variable domain (remainder filled in from reference TRBV30 and TRBJ2-1): SQTIHQWPATLVQPVGSPLSLECTVEGTSNPNLYWYRQAAGRGLQLLFYSVGIGQISSEVPQNLSASRPQDRQFILSSKKLLLSDSGFYLCAWSVGLAGTYNEQFFGPGTRLTVL.

The V call is TRBV7-9, the J call TRBJ1-1, with D perhaps TRBD1 (5 bases). CDR3 size: 17 residues. Trimming took 5 bases from V and 2 from J, leaving 21 bases between them. Per germline, CDR1 SEHNR and CDR2 FQNEAQ (reference sequence). In nucleotides, the CDR3 is TGTGCCAGCAGCCTAATTAAGGGGCCTTTCCAAAACACTGAAGCTTTCTTT. It translates to CASSLIKGPFQNTEAFF. Full variable domain (missing parts from reference TRBV7-9 and TRBJ1-1): DTGVSQNPRHKITKRGQNVTFRCDPISEHNRLYWYRQTLGQGPEFLTYFQNEAQLEKSRLLSDRFSAERPKGSFSTLEIQRTEQGDSAMYLCASSLIKGPFQNTEAFFGQGTRLTVV.

This chain links TRBV27 with TRBJ2-7; 11 bases map to TRBD2. This CDR3 region has 17 residues. Germline V lookup: CDR1 MNHEY, CDR2 SMNVEV (reference sequence). V lost 5 bases and J lost 1; bases outside the gene matches: 10. Here the CDR3 reads CASSPPSGGLPSYEQYF. CDR3 nucleotide sequence: TGTGCCAGCAGTCCGCCTAGCGGGGGGCTCCCTTCCTACGAGCAGTACTTC.

The rearrangement uses TRBV5-4 and TRBJ2-7, with 7 positions matching TRBD2. The CDR3 is 16 residues long. J gave up 1 base and V 1 base, and 8 bases lay outside the gene matches. Looked up from germline, CDR1 is SGHNT and CDR2 is YYREEE (reference sequence). CDR3 DNA sequence: TGTGCCAGCAGCTTGCCTAGCGGCCAACTTTCCTACGAGCAGTACTTC. Translated, it gives CASSLPSGQLSYEQYF.

This chain connects TRBV6-5 to TRBJ2-1; D perhaps matches TRBD1 (6 bases). The germline V gene encodes CDR1 MNHEY and CDR2 SVGAGI. Trimming pared 4 bases from V and 1 base from J, leaving 11 bases between. The length of the CDR3 is 15 residues. Here the CDR3 DNA reads TGTGCCAGCAGTTTGACAGGAGTATCCTACAATGAGCAGTTCTTC. Translating gives CASSLTGVSYNEQFF.

V is TRBV30 and J is TRBJ2-1; tentative D call: TRBD1 (6 bases). The V gene's germline CDR1 is GTSNPN and CDR2 SVGIG (reference sequence). The CDR3 runs 14 residues. Deletions cut 0 bases from V and 10 bases from J, with 16 bases between. As DNA, the CDR3 is TGTGCCTGGAGTGTACGTGAGGGGGAGAGGGAGCAGTTCTTC. Protein product: CAWSVREGEREQFF. Combining the CDR3 with reference TRBV30 and TRBJ2-1 gives the whole variable domain SQTIHQWPATLVQPVGSPLSLECTVEGTSNPNLYWYRQAAGRGLQLLFYSVGIGQISSEVPQNLSASRPQDRQFILSSKKLLLSDSGFYLCAWSVREGEREQFFGPGTRLTVL.

This clone was seen a single time. The chain is built from TRBV30 and TRBJ2-3, with TRBD2 identical over 14 bases. CDR1 GTSNPN and CDR2 SVGIG come from the germline V gene (reference sequence). V was clipped by 2 bases and J by 8 bases; unmatched bases: 3. The CDR3 has 14 amino acids. CDR3 nucleotide sequence: TGTGCCTGGAGTTCGACTAGCGGGGGGGGTACGCAGTATTTT. Translating it yields CAWSSTSGGGTQYF.

CDR3 in amino acids: CATSRVQGSGANVLTF. CDR3 DNA sequence: TGTGCCACCAGCAGAGTCCAAGGGTCTGGGGCCAACGTCCTGACTTTC. The chain employs TRBV15 and TRBJ2-6; D is unresolved. This CDR3 is built from 16 residues. V was trimmed by 1 base and J by 1 base, leaving 8 bases between them. Germline CDR1 LNHNV, CDR2 YYDKDF (reference sequence).

The genes are TRBV7-9 and TRBJ1-1; no reliable D call. V lost 3 bases to trimming and J lost 6 bases, with 11 bases between them. The CDR3 contains 13 residues. Germline V gene data show CDR1 as SEHNR and CDR2 as FQNEAQ (reference sequence). The CDR3 loop is CASSLGHGPEAFF. The CDR3 region has the DNA TGTGCCAGCAGCTTGGGTCATGGGCCTGAAGCTTTCTTT.

The chain carries TRBV4-1 and TRBJ2-7; no firm D call. The ends were cut back, 1 base at V and 2 bases at J, with 9 bases in the middle. This CDR3 is built from 14 residues. From germline, CDR1 is MGHRA and CDR2 YSYEKL. CDR3 nucleotides: TGCGCCAGCAGCCAAGTATCCACGACCTACGAGCAGTACTTC. The encoded protein is CASSQVSTTYEQYF.

The V call is TRBV5-1, the J call TRBJ1-2; 11 bases map to TRBD1. V lost 3 bases and J lost 3; bases outside the gene matches: 10. The length of the CDR3 is 17 residues. The germline V gene has CDR1 SGHRS and CDR2 YFSETQ. The CDR3 is CASSSGQGAQGYYGYTF. CDR3 in DNA: TGCGCCAGCAGCTCCGGACAGGGGGCGCAGGGGTACTATGGCTACACCTTC.

The V and J genes are TRBV6-6 and TRBJ2-7; D gene unclear. Per the germline V gene, CDR1 is MNHNY and CDR2 is SVGAGI (reference sequence). The length of the CDR3 is 12 residues. Between the trimmed V and J ends, which lost 8 bases and 0 bases, there was a span of 8 bases. CDR3 sequence: CASYSVSYEQYF. CDR3 in DNA: TGTGCCAGCTACTCGGTCTCCTACGAGCAGTACTTC.

This sequence joins TRBV28 and TRBJ2-5; 7 bases agree with TRBD1. This CDR3 has 15 amino acids. CDR1 and CDR2 (germline): MDHEN, SYDVKM. With V trimmed by 1 base and J by 5 bases, 7 bases remained unmatched. CDR3 loop: CASSLYTGVGETQYF. The CDR3 DNA reads TGTGCCAGCAGTTTATATACAGGGGTTGGGGAGACCCAGTACTTC. Combining the CDR3 with reference TRBV28 and TRBJ2-5 gives the whole variable domain DVKVTQSSRYLVKRTGEKVFLECVQDMDHENMFWYRQDPGLGLRLIYFSYDVKMKEKGDIPEGYSVSREKKERFSLILESASTNQTSMYLCASSLYTGVGETQYFGPGTRLLVL.

A note on this clone: The sample holds other DNA sequences that translate to the same CDR3. The chain links TRBV6-1 to TRBJ2-7, with D possibly TRBD1 on 7 matching bases. The CDR3 totals 14 residues. Looked up from germline, CDR1 is MNHNS and CDR2 is SASEGT. Trimming took 1 base from V and 2 from J, leaving 9 bases between them. This CDR3 reads CASSEGRGAYEQYF. In DNA, the CDR3 is TGTGCCAGCAGTGAAGGCAGGGGGGCCTACGAGCAGTACTTC.

This clone was counted a single time. The rearrangement joins TRBV27 to TRBJ1-2, with 8 positions matching TRBD1. Germline CDR1 reads MNHEY; CDR2 reads SMNVEV (reference sequence). The CDR3 is 15 residues long. V was clipped by 6 bases and J by 4 bases; unmatched bases: 10. CDR3 nucleotide sequence: TGTGCCAGCAGACCCGGACAGGGAGCCTTCTATGGCTACACCTTC. It specifies CASRPGQGAFYGYTF.

This chain joins TRBV9 and TRBJ2-7; D is perhaps TRBD2 (5 bases). Germline V gene sequence: CDR1 SGDLS, CDR2 YYNGEE. This CDR3 contains 16 residues. V lost 0 bases to trimming and J lost 0 bases, with 13 bases between them. CDR3 in amino acids: CASSVGGLRASYEQYF. CDR3 in DNA: TGTGCCAGCAGCGTAGGAGGATTGAGGGCCTCCTACGAGCAGTACTTC.

This chain links TRBV29-1 with TRBJ2-2; D ambiguous. This CDR3 is built from 13 residues. Trimming left V 7 bases short and J 0 bases short, with 9 bases between. Per the germline V gene, CDR1 is SQVTM and CDR2 is ANQGSEA. CDR3 in amino acids: CSAISANTGELFF. The CDR3 nucleotides read TGCAGCGCGATCAGTGCGAACACCGGGGAGCTGTTTTTT.

As for this clone: This specimen includes other DNA sequences encoding the same CDR3. This chain joins TRBV19 and TRBJ1-1; unclear D gene. V was pared by 3 bases and J by 4 bases, with 9 bases between. Germline lookup yields CDR1 LNHDA and CDR2 SQIVND (reference sequence). CDR3 length: 13 residues. The CDR3 DNA reads as TGTGCCAGTAGTATCGAGGGCGGCACTGAAGCTTTCTTT. This gives the protein CASSIEGGTEAFF.

The gene calls are TRBV9 and TRBJ1-1, with D hard to call. Germline loops: CDR1 SGDLS, CDR2 YYNGEE. The length of the CDR3 is 14 residues. V dropped 0 bases and J dropped 8 bases, with 14 bases sitting between them. The CDR3 sequence is CASSVVEEAREAFF. The CDR3 nucleotides are TGTGCCAGCAGCGTAGTCGAAGAGGCCCGGGAAGCTTTCTTT.

This clone was counted a few times. The genes are TRBV5-6 and TRBJ1-6; D not certain. The V end was cut by 0 bases, the J end by 7 bases, with 8 bases between. Germline assignment: CDR1 SGHDT and CDR2 YYEEEE. The CDR3 is 14 residues long. CDR3 coding DNA: TGTGCCAGCAGCTTGGCCGGGGTCAATTCACCCCTCCACTTT. Its protein is CASSLAGVNSPLHF.